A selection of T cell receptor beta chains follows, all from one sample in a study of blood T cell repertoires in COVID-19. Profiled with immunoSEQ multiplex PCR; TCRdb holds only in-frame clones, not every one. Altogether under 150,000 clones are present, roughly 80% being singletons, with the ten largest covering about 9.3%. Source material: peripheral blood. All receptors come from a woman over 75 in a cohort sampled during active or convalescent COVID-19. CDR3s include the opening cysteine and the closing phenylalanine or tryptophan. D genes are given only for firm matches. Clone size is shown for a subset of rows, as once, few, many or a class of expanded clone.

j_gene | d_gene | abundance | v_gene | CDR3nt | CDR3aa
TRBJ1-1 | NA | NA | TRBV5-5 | TGTGCCAGCAGCTTTCTGTTTGGACCGGGGACTGAAGCTTTCTTT | CASSFLFGPGTEAFF
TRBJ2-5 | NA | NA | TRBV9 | TGTGCCAGCAGCCCAAGCGGGTCCGGGGATACCCAGTACTTC | CASSPSGSGDTQYF
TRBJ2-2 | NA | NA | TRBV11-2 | TGTGCCAGCAGCACACAGGGTTGGAACACCGGGGAGCTGTTTTTT | CASSTQGWNTGELFF
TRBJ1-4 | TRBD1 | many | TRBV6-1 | TGTGCCAGCAGTGTCGGACAGGGGGCAACTAATGAAAAACTGTTTTTT | CASSVGQGATNEKLFF
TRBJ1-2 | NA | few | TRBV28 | TGTGCCAGCAGTTTGGACAGCACTAACTATGGCTACACCTTC | CASSLDSTNYGYTF
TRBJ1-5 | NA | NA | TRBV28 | TGTGCCAGCAGTCCCGCGACAGTCCGGCCCCAGCATTTT | CASSPATVRPQHF
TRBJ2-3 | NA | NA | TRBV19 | TGTGCCAGTAGCCAGATACGGGGAGATACGCAGTATTTT | CASSQIRGDTQYF
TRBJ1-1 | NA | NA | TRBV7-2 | TGTGCCAGCAGCTTATATGGGCTCGACGGCACTGAAGCTTTCTTT | CASSLYGLDGTEAFF
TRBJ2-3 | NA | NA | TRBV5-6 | TGTGCCAGCAGCTTGGTTCCTAGCACAGATACGCAGTATTTT | CASSLVPSTDTQYF
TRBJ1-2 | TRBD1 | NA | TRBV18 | TGTGCCAGCTCACCATTGTCAGGGGGACCTAACTATGGCTACACCTTC | CASSPLSGGPNYGYTF